The next 19 T cell receptor beta chains were all read from a single sample in a study of T cells after yellow fever vaccination. Using its own MiXCR run on the 5' RACE reads, TCRdb lists one record per CDR3 protein. The sample lists roughly 330,000 distinct CDR3 sequences, approximately 3.9% seen once, with more than 20% in the top ten. The specimen was PBMCs, collected 5 days after the yellow fever booster vaccination. These receptors came from a man between 18 and 29 years old who received the YFV17D yellow fever vaccine.

This clonotype has a handful of counts. This chain uses TRBV3-1 with TRBJ2-7; TRBD2 matches 9 bases. The V segment lost 6 bases and the J segment 4 bases; nucleotides outside the gene matches: 13. Germline V gene data show CDR1 as LGHDT and CDR2 as YNNKEL (reference sequence). The length of the CDR3 is 16 residues. CDR3 in DNA: TGTGCCAGCAGTCGACACTCGACTAGCGGATCATACGAGCAGTACGTC. This codes for CASSRHSTSGSYEQYV.

In this sample, this clonotype turned up many times. The chain recombines TRBV7-2 with TRBJ1-6; tentatively, D is TRBD1 (5 bases). The CDR3 is 13 residues long. CDR1 and CDR2 (germline): SGHTA, FQGNSA. Trimming took off 6 bases at V and 9 bases at J, with 12 bases between the two ends. As DNA, the CDR3 is TGTGCCAGCAGGGGTCAAGGGGTTTCACCCCTCCACTTT. Its protein is CASRGQGVSPLHF. Full variable domain (missing parts from reference TRBV7-2 and TRBJ1-6): GAGVSQSPSNKVTEKGKDVELRCDPISGHTALYWYRQSLGQGLEFLIYFQGNSAPDKSGLPSDRFSAERTGGSVSTLTIQRTQQEDSAVYLCASRGQGVSPLHFGNGTRLTVT.

V usage is TRBV7-9 and J usage is TRBJ1-1; 8 positions match TRBD1. Germline values: CDR1 SEHNR, CDR2 FQNEAQ (reference sequence). The V segment lost 5 bases and the J segment 3 bases; nucleotides outside the gene matches: 8. The CDR3 loop spans 15 amino acids. This CDR3 is CASSLYDRGDTEAFF. The CDR3 nucleotides are TGTGCCAGCAGCCTTTATGACAGGGGAGACACTGAAGCTTTCTTT.

At least ten counts were recorded for this clonotype. The gene calls are TRBV12-3 or TRBV12-4 and TRBJ1-2; D is perhaps TRBD1 (6 bases). The CDR3 contains 15 residues. V lost 5 bases and J lost 7, with 20 bases in between. The CDR3 bases are TGTGCCAGCAGTCTTTCTGTAGGGGGGATTTCTGGCTACACCTTC. This codes for CASSLSVGGISGYTF.

The sample holds a few counts of this clonotype. V and J are TRBV6-8 and TRBJ2-2; 8 positions agree with TRBD1. The CDR3 runs 18 residues. Trimming removed 4 bases from V and 2 bases from J; junction bases left unmatched: 12. The germline gives CDR1 MNHGY, CDR2 SAAAGT. The CDR3 protein is CASSLNPRTGPNTGELFF. CDR3 sequence (DNA): TGTGCCAGCAGTTTAAACCCCCGGACAGGGCCTAACACCGGGGAGCTGTTTTTT.

The sample holds many counts of this clonotype. The chain joins TRBV5-4 to TRBJ2-5; 8 bases are shared with TRBD2. V was clipped by 0 bases and J by 2 bases; unmatched bases: 6. The germline V gene has CDR1 SGHNT and CDR2 YYREEE (reference sequence). The CDR3 runs 16 residues. CDR3 bases: TGTGCCAGCAGCTTGGAGGGCGGCGGGGGGCAAGAGACCCAGTACTTC. Residues: CASSLEGGGGQETQYF. Combining the CDR3 with reference TRBV5-4 and TRBJ2-5 gives the whole variable domain ETGVTQSPTHLIKTRGQQVTLRCSSQSGHNTVSWYQQALGQGPQFIFQYYREEENGRGNFPPRFSGLQFPNYSSELNVNALELDDSALYLCASSLEGGGGQETQYFGPGTRLLVL.

The gene calls are TRBV18 and TRBJ1-5, with D possibly matching TRBD1 (5 bases). CDR3 size: 13 residues. The V gene lost 5 bases and the J gene lost 7 bases, with 12 bases spanning the gap. Germline V gene lookup returns CDR1 KGHSH and CDR2 LQKENI. The CDR3 spells CASSAGQEQPQHF. In DNA, the CDR3 is TGTGCCAGCTCAGCAGGGCAAGAGCAGCCCCAGCATTTT.

This clonotype was detected ten times or more. The chain is built from TRBV11-2 and TRBJ2-1; 11 bases align to TRBD1. The V and J ends lost 4 bases and 9 bases, in that order; junction bases with no gene match: 2. Germline V gene sequence: CDR1 SGHAT, CDR2 FQNNGV. The CDR3 sequence is 13 residues long. The CDR3: CASSSGQGVEQFF. The DNA for the CDR3 is TGTGCCAGCAGCTCGGGACAGGGGGTTGAGCAGTTCTTC. Supplemented by reference TRBV11-2 and TRBJ2-1, the full variable domain reads EAGVAQSPRYKIIEKRQSVAFWCNPISGHATLYWYQQILGQGPKLLIQFQNNGVVDDSQLPKDRFSAERLKGVDSTLKIQPAKLEDSAVYLCASSSGQGVEQFFGPGTRLTVL.

The chain is built from TRBV6-6 and TRBJ2-5; a weak D match, TRBD2 (5 bases). Trimming took off 5 bases at V and 7 bases at J, with 17 bases between the two ends. This CDR3 region has 14 residues. CDR1 MNHNY and CDR2 SVGAGI come from the germline V gene (reference sequence). CDR3 nucleotide sequence: TGTGCCAGCAGTCGAGGACTCAATGCGGGGACCCAGTACTTC. As protein: CASSRGLNAGTQYF.

This rearrangement joins TRBV6-5 to TRBJ2-1; TRBD1 agrees at 7 bases. CDR1 is MNHEY and CDR2 is SVGAGI in the germline V gene. After removal of 6 bases from V and 4 bases from J, the junction contained 6 bases not matched to a gene. This CDR3 is 14 amino acids long. The chain's CDR3 is CASRRTGEYNEQFF. The CDR3 coding sequence is TGTGCCAGCAGGCGAACAGGGGAATACAATGAGCAGTTCTTC.

The chain combines TRBV11-2 with TRBJ2-6; maybe TRBD1 (6 bases). V lost 8 bases and J 3 bases, leaving 11 bases between the germline ends. Germline V CDR1 and CDR2: SGHAT, FQNNGV. The CDR3 extends over 14 amino acids. The CDR3 region is CASGRGDGANVLTF. For the CDR3, the DNA is TGTGCCAGCGGCAGGGGTGATGGGGCCAACGTCCTGACTTTC.

The chain employs TRBV6-5 and TRBJ1-1; D is unresolved. V lost 2 bases and J lost 5, with 12 bases in between. From germline, CDR1 is MNHEY and CDR2 SVGAGI. This CDR3 is built from 14 residues. The CDR3 coding sequence is TGTGCCAGCAGTTACAGGGCCGGGGAAACTGAAGCTTTCTTT. It encodes CASSYRAGETEAFF.

The chain is built from TRBV7-8 and TRBJ2-5, with D tentatively TRBD2 (7 bases). The CDR3 is 12 residues long. Trimming shortened V by 5 bases and J by 5 bases, and 9 bases separated the two germline ends. Germline lookup yields CDR1 SGHVS and CDR2 FQNEAQ. The CDR3 reads CASSGGAETQYF. CDR3 DNA sequence: TGTGCCAGCAGCGGGGGGGCGGAGACCCAGTACTTC.

This clonotype was observed at least ten times. The chain is built from TRBV7-2 and TRBJ1-2; no reliable D call. V lost 1 base to trimming and J lost 4 bases, with 13 bases between them. The CDR3 is made up of 15 amino acids. Germline lookup yields CDR1 SGHTA and CDR2 FQGNSA. The CDR3 DNA follows: TGTGCCAGCAGCTTAGATGCGGGATTCGGCTATGGCTACACCTTC. Protein: CASSLDAGFGYGYTF.

This clonotype was seen many times. The rearrangement uses TRBV4-1 and TRBJ1-1; D is ambiguous. V lost 5 bases to trimming and J lost 1 base, with 17 bases between them. Per the germline V gene, CDR1 is MGHRA and CDR2 is YSYEKL. CDR3 length: 16 residues. In DNA form, the CDR3 reads TGCGCCAGCAGCTCCCTTGTGGCTCGGGGGAACACTGAAGCTTTCTTT. It is translated as CASSSLVARGNTEAFF.

This clonotype came up a few times. The chain has TRBV7-9 and TRBJ2-1; a weak D match, TRBD2 (5 bases). V gave up 1 base and J gave up 5 bases, with 9 bases separating them. This CDR3 region has 14 residues. Germline V gene data show CDR1 as SEHNR and CDR2 as FQNEAQ (reference sequence). The CDR3 DNA is TGTGCCAGCAGCTTAGGGACTCCCCACAATGAGCAGTTCTTC. Encoded protein: CASSLGTPHNEQFF.

The V gene is TRBV4-1, the J gene TRBJ2-3, with D uncertain. V was pared by 2 bases and J by 3 bases, with 12 bases between. CDR3 size: 15 residues. CDR1 is MGHRA, CDR2 YSYEKL, per germline. The CDR3 loop reads CASSQSSSFTDTQYF. In DNA, the CDR3 is TGCGCCAGCAGCCAAAGTAGTAGTTTTACAGATACGCAGTATTTT.

This clonotype was detected a few times. The chain recombines TRBV20-1 with TRBJ1-5; possible D gene TRBD1, 5 bases. Germline V gene data show CDR1 as DFQATT and CDR2 as SNEGSKA (reference sequence). The ends were cut back, 4 bases at V and 3 bases at J, with 16 bases in the middle. The CDR3 consists of 15 residues. The CDR3 region is CSAMDMGGDNQPQHF. CDR3 bases: TGCAGTGCTATGGATATGGGGGGGGACAATCAGCCCCAGCATTTT.

This clonotype has only a few counts. V is TRBV19 and J is TRBJ2-5; D not resolved. This CDR3 has 16 amino acids. Germline V gene lookup returns CDR1 LNHDA and CDR2 SQIVND (reference sequence). V was pared by 5 bases and J by 1 base, with 17 bases between. This chain's CDR3 is CASSAGSRPVQETQYF. DNA for the CDR3: TGTGCCAGTAGTGCCGGAAGCCGACCCGTCCAAGAGACCCAGTACTTC.